This TCR beta chain derives from a study of T cell changes during pregnancy in multiple sclerosis. Generated by immunoSEQ multiplex PCR, the TCRdb table keeps only in-frame clones and is missing some. Of 66,000 or so clones detected, roughly nine tenths appear once; the ten largest clones hold approximately 5%. The V end was cut by 4 bases, the J end by 6 bases, with 21 bases between. Per germline, CDR1 SGDLS and CDR2 YYNGEE. The CDR3 totals 16 residues. The receptor comes from a female donor with multiple sclerosis, enrolled in a pregnancy study. The chain combines TRBV9 with TRBJ2-3, with a possible D match to TRBD2 (6 bases). The specimen comprised CD8+ T cells from peripheral blood mononuclear cells, sampled before pregnancy. The CDR3 coding sequence is TGTGCCAGCAGCCTGCAGGAGGCTAGCGATCTTGATACGCAGTATTTT. Translating gives CASSLQEASDLDTQYF.